The clone carrying this T cell receptor beta chain has only a few counts. Antigen: not known. This record belongs to a study of T-cell memory formation after mild COVID-19. Whole-study results and caveats: The study found balanced CD4/CD8 in clones contracting day 15 to 85 and a CD4+ lean in later expanders.

Trimming cost V 6 bases and J 5 bases, with 23 bases left between them. The CDR3 contains 17 residues. Germline CDR1 MNHNS, CDR2 SASEGT. 5'RACE primed at constant segments yielded TCR alpha and TCR beta cDNA libraries bearing sample barcodes and UMIs. From the 5' RACE reads, TCRdb called clonotypes with MiXCR, one entry per CDR3 protein. Of fewer than 700,000 distinct CDR3 sequences listed, about 20% were seen once; the top ten hold around 13%. The material sequenced was PBMCs or a T cell subset sorted from them (not recorded which). V and J are TRBV6-1 and TRBJ1-3; D is ambiguous. This clonotype was obtained from an adult woman who had mild COVID-19 (a few samples of this study predate the infection). Cell type and time point are not known. In nucleotides, the CDR3 is TGTGCCAGCAGGGAAAGAGGGCGAGGGATTCTGAGAAACACCATATATTTT. This codes for CASRERGRGILRNTIYF.